A single sample gave rise to the 10 T cell receptor beta chains below, sequenced in a study of blood T cell repertoires in COVID-19. The assay was immunoSEQ multiplex PCR, and TCRdb's table has in-frame clones only and misses some. In the table there are 140,000 or so clones, over 70% of which are singletons. What was sequenced was PBMCs or T cells enriched from blood (not recorded which). These TCRs come from a man aged 55 to 70 who had recovered from COVID-19.

The chain is built from TRBV2 and TRBJ2-3; the match to TRBD2 covers 14 bases. Germline V gives CDR1 SNHLY, CDR2 FYNNEI. There are 15 residues in the CDR3. V lost 6 bases, J lost 6 bases, and 5 bases stayed unmatched. The DNA for the CDR3 is TGTGCCAGCAGCGGACTAGCGGGAGGATTTGATACGCAGTATTTT. Translating it yields CASSGLAGGFDTQYF.

The rearrangement uses TRBV19 and TRBJ1-6; D unresolved. Trimming took 4 bases from V and 4 from J, leaving 8 bases between them. Germline V gene sequence: CDR1 LNHDA, CDR2 SQIVND (reference sequence). The length of the CDR3 is 14 residues. The CDR3 region is CASSSGEYNSPLHF. Here the CDR3 DNA reads TGTGCCAGTAGTAGCGGGGAATATAATTCACCCCTCCACTTT.

V usage is TRBV5-1 and J usage is TRBJ2-3, with TRBD2 matching 8 bases. Per germline, CDR1 SGHRS and CDR2 YFSETQ. The junction had 10 bases not matched to a gene; V was cut back by 5 bases and J by 8 bases. This CDR3 comprises 14 residues. For the CDR3, the DNA is TGCGCCAGCAGTAAAGCGGGAGAGGCTAGTACGCAGTATTTT. Translated: CASSKAGEASTQYF.

The V call is TRBV5-1, the J call TRBJ1-1, with 10 nucleotides matching TRBD1. Trimming cost V 3 bases and J 7 bases; bases outside gene matches: 6. Germline-derived CDR1 and CDR2 are SGHRS and YFSETQ. This CDR3 is 14 amino acids long. The CDR3 bases are TGCGCCAGCAGCTCAAGGACAGGGGGAAGTGAAGCTTTCTTT. Its translation is CASSSRTGGSEAFF.

V gene TRBV5-1 combines with J gene TRBJ2-7, with 9 bases that match TRBD1. V was clipped by 1 base and J by 6 bases; unmatched bases: 5. Germline CDR1 reads SGHRS; CDR2 reads YFSETQ. The CDR3 is made up of 14 amino acids. CDR3 sequence (DNA): TGCGCCAGCAGCTTGCCACCGGACAGGGGCGAGCAGTACTTC. Translation gives CASSLPPDRGEQYF.

The V and J genes are TRBV10-3 and TRBJ1-2, with TRBD1 identical over 7 bases. Unmatched junction bases numbered 12, after V lost 11 bases and J lost 3 bases. Germline-derived CDR1 and CDR2 are ENHRY and SYGVKD. The CDR3 sequence is 14 residues long. This CDR3 is CAASSGGRDYGYTF. As DNA, the CDR3 is TGTGCCGCCTCTTCAGGGGGTCGGGACTATGGCTACACCTTC.

The rearrangement joins TRBV7-9 to TRBJ2-1; 14 positions agree with TRBD2. This CDR3 comprises 16 residues. V lost 10 bases, J lost 1 base, and 6 bases stayed unmatched. Germline values: CDR1 SEHNR, CDR2 FQNEAQ (reference sequence). The CDR3 protein is CATGTSGSFSYNEQFF. The DNA for the CDR3 is TGTGCCACGGGGACTAGCGGGAGTTTTTCCTACAATGAGCAGTTCTTC.

The V and J genes are TRBV7-2 and TRBJ1-6; a weak D match, TRBD1 (6 bases). V was clipped by 5 bases and J by 8 bases, with 13 bases between them. This CDR3 has 14 residues. Per the germline V gene, CDR1 is SGHTA and CDR2 is FQGNSA. The CDR3 spells CASSKTRGDSPLHF. The CDR3 coding sequence is TGTGCCAGCAGCAAAACCAGGGGTGATTCACCCCTCCACTTT.

V is TRBV10-3 and J is TRBJ2-7, with a weak D call TRBD1 (6 bases). Germline V gene data show CDR1 as ENHRY and CDR2 as SYGVKD. V lost 8 bases to trimming and J lost 2 bases, with 13 bases between them. The CDR3 consists of 13 residues. The chain's CDR3 is CAIQQDSPYEQYF. As DNA, the CDR3 is TGTGCCATCCAACAGGACAGTCCCTACGAGCAGTACTTC.

J is TRBJ2-1 and V is TRBV2, with 8 bases identical to TRBD2. The CDR3 sequence is 15 residues long. V trimming: 6 bases; J trimming: 0 bases; junction bases outside the gene matches: 4. CDR1 is SNHLY, CDR2 FYNNEI, per germline. The CDR3: CASSSTSGSYNEQFF. The CDR3 nucleotides read TGTGCCAGCAGCTCCACTAGCGGCTCCTACAATGAGCAGTTCTTC.